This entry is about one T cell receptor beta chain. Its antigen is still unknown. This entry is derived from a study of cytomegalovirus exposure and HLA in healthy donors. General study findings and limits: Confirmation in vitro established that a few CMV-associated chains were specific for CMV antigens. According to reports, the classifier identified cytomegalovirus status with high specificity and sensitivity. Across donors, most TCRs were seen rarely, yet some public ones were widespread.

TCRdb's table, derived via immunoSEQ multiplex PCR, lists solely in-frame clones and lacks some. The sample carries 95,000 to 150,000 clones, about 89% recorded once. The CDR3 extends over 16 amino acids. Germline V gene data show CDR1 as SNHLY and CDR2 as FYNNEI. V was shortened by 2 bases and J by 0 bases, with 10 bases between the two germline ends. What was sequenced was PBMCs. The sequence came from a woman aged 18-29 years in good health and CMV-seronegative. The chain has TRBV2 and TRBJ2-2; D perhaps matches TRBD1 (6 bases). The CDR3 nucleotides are TGTGCCAGCAGTGAATGGGGACAAGCGAACACCGGGGAGCTGTTTTTT. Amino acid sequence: CASSEWGQANTGELFF.